This TCR beta chain came from a study of shared clonotypes between healthy human individuals. Study-level background: The donors, a couple of women and three men, were aged 18 to 49.

Terminally differentiated effector memory CD45RA+ cells were left out of the naive CD8 fraction, which was CD45RO-negative and positively selected for CCR7. Study results and limitations: Represented genetic and exposure-history diversity was restricted by having few donors. Estimated clonotype richness was generally higher in naive than memory subsets.

Sorted-subset replicate PCRs used around 200 ng of genomic DNA. This amount corresponded to some 32,000 T cell genomes. Profiled with immunoSEQ multiplex PCR; TCRdb holds only in-frame clones, not every one. Of approximately 2,000,000 clones listed, 85% to 95% are singletons. Note on this clone: Its antigen remains unknown.

The receptor was isolated from a young man in good health. Some clones in this sample may be carry-over from other donors' samples. The source material was naive CD8+ T cells from PBMCs.

The CDR3 DNA reads TGTGCCAGTAGTTTCACACAGGGGGCGACTAATGAAAAACTGTTTTTT. Encoded protein: CASSFTQGATNEKLFF. The chain combines TRBV19 with TRBJ1-4; 9 bases map to TRBD1. The V and J ends lost 5 bases and 2 bases, in that order; junction bases with no gene match: 6. The V gene's germline CDR1 is LNHDA and CDR2 SQIVND (reference sequence). There are 16 residues in the CDR3.